The 3 T cell receptor beta chains below all came from one sample that was sequenced in a study of blood T cell repertoires in COVID-19. Produced via immunoSEQ multiplex PCR; TCRdb's table is partial and in-frame only. The table includes 390,000 or so clones, around 90% detected once. Sequencing input: peripheral blood. These receptor sequences come from a young man with active or convalescent COVID-19.

This chain links TRBV12-3 or TRBV12-4 with TRBJ1-1; 10 bases agree with TRBD1. The CDR3 length is 13 residues. J was trimmed by 6 bases and V by 7 bases; bases with no gene match: 5. The CDR3 spells CASIGQGVSEAFF. CDR3 in DNA: TGTGCCAGCATTGGACAGGGGGTGTCTGAAGCTTTCTTT.

This rearrangement joins TRBV28 to TRBJ1-2, with D possibly TRBD1 on 6 matching bases. The length of the CDR3 is 13 residues. V dropped 2 bases and J dropped 8 bases, with 12 bases sitting between them. Per germline, CDR1 MDHEN and CDR2 SYDVKM. The CDR3 here is CASSLILTGGYTF. CDR3 bases: TGTGCCAGCAGTTTAATCCTTACAGGGGGCTACACCTTC.

This clone has just one count. This chain links TRBV6-2 or TRBV6-3 with TRBJ2-7, with D perhaps TRBD1 (6 bases). Germline V gene data show CDR1 as MNHEY and CDR2 as SVGEGT. V shed 6 bases and J shed 0 bases, with 15 bases lying between them. The CDR3 has 15 amino acids. This CDR3 reads CASSAGVGASYEQYF. CDR3 DNA sequence: TGTGCCAGCAGCGCGGGTGTGGGGGCCTCCTACGAGCAGTACTTC.